The sample holds many counts of the clone carrying this T cell receptor (beta chain). The antigen is unknown. CDR3 length equals 15 residues. Per the germline V gene, CDR1 is DFQATT and CDR2 is SNEGSKA (reference sequence). V lost 1 base, J lost 7 bases, and 9 bases stayed unmatched. It was with unique molecular identifiers that the TCRbeta library was prepared. MiXCR, run by TCRdb on the PCR reads, gives a single entry per CDR3 protein. The table lists hundreds of thousands of distinct CDR3 sequences, roughly 14% of them singletons. This sample stems from a study of T-cell reconstitution after alpha-beta-depleted transplantation in children. Findings of the study overall: One year post-transplant, T-cell counts and diversity were largely derived from T cells produced anew. It was surviving recipient T cells and thymic progenitors that gave some patients high TCRbeta diversity at day 60. Alpha-beta T cells about two months after transplant reportedly derived from several hundred expanded graft clones.

Sequenced material: PBMCs, taken before TCRalphabeta/CD19-depleted stem cell transplant. The sequence was collected from a girl between 2 and 10 years old with congenital amegakaryocytic thrombocytopenia, due to receive a stem cell transplant. The gene calls are TRBV20-1 and TRBJ2-2, with 7 nucleotides matching TRBD1. The CDR3 sequence: CSARVEGGAGGELFF. DNA for the CDR3: TGCAGTGCTAGAGTCGAAGGGGGCGCCGGCGGGGAGCTGTTTTTT.